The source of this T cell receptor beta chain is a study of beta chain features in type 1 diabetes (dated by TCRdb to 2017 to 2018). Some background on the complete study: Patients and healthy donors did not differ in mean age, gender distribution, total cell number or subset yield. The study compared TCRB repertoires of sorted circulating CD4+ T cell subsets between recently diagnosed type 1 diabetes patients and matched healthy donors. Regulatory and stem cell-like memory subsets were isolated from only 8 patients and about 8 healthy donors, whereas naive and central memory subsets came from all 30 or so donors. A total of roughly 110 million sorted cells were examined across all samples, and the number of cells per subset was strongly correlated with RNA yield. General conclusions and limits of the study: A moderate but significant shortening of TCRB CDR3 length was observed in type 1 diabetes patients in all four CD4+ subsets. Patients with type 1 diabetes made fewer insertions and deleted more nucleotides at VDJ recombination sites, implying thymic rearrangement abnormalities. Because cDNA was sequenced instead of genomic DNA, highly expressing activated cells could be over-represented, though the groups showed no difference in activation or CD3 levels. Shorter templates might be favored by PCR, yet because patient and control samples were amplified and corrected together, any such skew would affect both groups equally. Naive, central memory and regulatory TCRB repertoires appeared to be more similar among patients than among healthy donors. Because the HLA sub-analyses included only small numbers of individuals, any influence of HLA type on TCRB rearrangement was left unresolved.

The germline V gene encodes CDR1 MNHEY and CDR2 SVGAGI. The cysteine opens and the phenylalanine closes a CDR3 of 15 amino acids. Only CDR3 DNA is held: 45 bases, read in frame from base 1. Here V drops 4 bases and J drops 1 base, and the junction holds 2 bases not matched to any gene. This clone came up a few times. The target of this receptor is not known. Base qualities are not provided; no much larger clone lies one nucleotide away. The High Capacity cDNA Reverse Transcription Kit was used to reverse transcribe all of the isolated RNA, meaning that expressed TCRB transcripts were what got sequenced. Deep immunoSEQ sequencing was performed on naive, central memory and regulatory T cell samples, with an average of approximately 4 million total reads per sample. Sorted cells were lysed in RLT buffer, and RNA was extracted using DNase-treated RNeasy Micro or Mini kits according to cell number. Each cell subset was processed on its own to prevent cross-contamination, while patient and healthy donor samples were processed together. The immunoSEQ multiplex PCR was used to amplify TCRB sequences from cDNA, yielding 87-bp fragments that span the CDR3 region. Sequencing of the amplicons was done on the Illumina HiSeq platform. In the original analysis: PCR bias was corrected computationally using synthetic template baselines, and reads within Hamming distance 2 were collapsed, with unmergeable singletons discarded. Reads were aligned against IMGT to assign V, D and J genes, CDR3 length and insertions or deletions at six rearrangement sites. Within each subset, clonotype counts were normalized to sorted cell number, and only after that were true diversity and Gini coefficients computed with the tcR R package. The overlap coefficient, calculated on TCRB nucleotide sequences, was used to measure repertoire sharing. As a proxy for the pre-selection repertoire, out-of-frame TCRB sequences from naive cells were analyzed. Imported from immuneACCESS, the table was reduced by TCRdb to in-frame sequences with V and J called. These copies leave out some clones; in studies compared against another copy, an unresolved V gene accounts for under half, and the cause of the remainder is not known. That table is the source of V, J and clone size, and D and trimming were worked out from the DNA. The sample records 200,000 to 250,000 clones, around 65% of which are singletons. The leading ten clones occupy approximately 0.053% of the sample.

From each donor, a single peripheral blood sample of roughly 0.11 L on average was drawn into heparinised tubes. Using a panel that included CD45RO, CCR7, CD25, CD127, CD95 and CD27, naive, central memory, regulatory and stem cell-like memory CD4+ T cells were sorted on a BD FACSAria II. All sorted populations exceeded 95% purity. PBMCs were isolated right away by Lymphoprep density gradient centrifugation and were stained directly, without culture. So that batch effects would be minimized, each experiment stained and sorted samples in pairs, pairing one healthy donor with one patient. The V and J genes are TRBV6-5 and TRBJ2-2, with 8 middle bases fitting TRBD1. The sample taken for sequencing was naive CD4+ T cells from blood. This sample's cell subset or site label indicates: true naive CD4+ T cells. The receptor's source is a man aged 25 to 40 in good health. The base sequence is TGTGCCAGCAGTTGGGACAGGAAGAACACCGGGGAGCTGTTTTTT. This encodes CASSWDRKNTGELFF.